These 13 T cell receptor beta chains share one sample of origin, sequenced in a study of blood T cell repertoires in COVID-19. The method was immunoSEQ multiplex PCR; TCRdb's version includes in-frame clones alone and lacks a portion of them. The table lists some 250,000 clones, roughly 85% of them singletons. The sample was peripheral blood. These receptors were collected from a woman under 30 with acute or convalescent COVID-19.

The chain uses TRBV19 and TRBJ2-1, with TRBD1 identical over 7 bases. The germline gives CDR1 LNHDA, CDR2 SQIVND (reference sequence). This CDR3 region has 17 residues. Trimming removed 7 bases from V and 7 bases from J; junction bases left unmatched: 19. CDR3 sequence reads: CASTPGKAQGSGNEQFF. The CDR3 nucleotides read TGTGCCAGTACCCCAGGAAAAGCACAGGGGTCGGGGAATGAGCAGTTCTTC. Supplemented by reference TRBV19 and TRBJ2-1, the full variable domain reads DGGITQSPKYLFRKEGQNVTLSCEQNLNHDAMYWYRQDPGQGLRLIYYSQIVNDFQKGDIAEGYSVSREKKESFPLTVTSAQKNPTAFYLCASTPGKAQGSGNEQFFGPGTRLTVL.

The chain recombines TRBV13 with TRBJ2-7; 8 bases match TRBD1. The trim removed 3 bases at V and 0 bases at J, leaving 1 base unmatched. The CDR3 spans 14 residues. The germline V gene encodes CDR1 PRHDT and CDR2 FYEKMQ (reference sequence). The CDR3 loop is CASSLGQASYEQYF. As DNA, the CDR3 is TGTGCCAGCAGCTTGGGACAGGCCTCCTACGAGCAGTACTTC.

This clone has only one observation. V and J are TRBV18 and TRBJ2-1; no firm D call. Germline CDR1 and CDR2: KGHSH and LQKENI. There are 13 residues in the CDR3. V was pared by 2 bases and J by 13 bases, with 15 bases between. The CDR3 DNA follows: TGTGCCAGCTCACCAGTTGGGCCAACCCTCCAGTTCTTC. As protein: CASSPVGPTLQFF.

The chain joins TRBV4-2 to TRBJ2-1, with 15 bases that match TRBD2. The J segment lost 6 bases and the V segment lost 4 bases, leaving 16 bases of the junction unmatched. Germline V CDR1 and CDR2: LGHNA, YNFKEQ. This CDR3 is built from 20 residues. The CDR3: CASSLYTPGLAGGTLNEQFF. The CDR3 DNA sequence: TGTGCCAGCAGCCTTTACACTCCGGGACTAGCGGGAGGAACCCTCAATGAGCAGTTCTTC.

Comments on this clone: At one boundary the junction diverges from the germline segment, which might be a read error. The chain combines TRBV5-1 with TRBJ1-1; the match to TRBD1 covers 11 bases. The CDR3 runs to 15 residues. Looked up from germline, CDR1 is SGHRS and CDR2 is YFSETQ. The chain's CDR3 is CARSLGDRGRTEAFF. In DNA, the CDR3 is TGCGCCCGCAGCTTGGGGGACAGGGGGAGGACTGAAGCTTTCTTT.

J is TRBJ1-1 and V is TRBV11-2; no firm D call. Trimming shortened V by 1 base and J by 0 bases, and 12 bases separated the two germline ends. The CDR3 spans 16 residues. Germline V gene data show CDR1 as SGHAT and CDR2 as FQNNGV. The DNA of the CDR3 is TGTGCCAGCAGCTTAGTAACGGGAGTCATGAACACTGAAGCTTTCTTT. This translates into CASSLVTGVMNTEAFF.

The rearrangement uses TRBV3-1 (or the pseudogene TRBV3-2) and TRBJ2-3, with TRBD2 matching 8 bases. CDR1 is LGHDT, CDR2 YNNKEL, per germline (reference sequence). The junction had 19 bases not matched to a gene; V was cut back by 4 bases and J by 4 bases. This CDR3 region has 19 residues. CDR3 region: CASSRRLNSGTRVADTQYF. The CDR3 nucleotides are TGTGCCAGCAGCCGAAGACTAAACTCCGGGACTAGGGTGGCAGATACGCAGTATTTT.

This clone was recorded only once. The J gene is TRBJ1-1, the V gene TRBV6-6; the match to TRBD1 covers 12 bases. The J segment lost 3 bases and the V segment lost 6 bases, leaving 5 bases of the junction unmatched. CDR3 size: 15 residues. The germline V gene has CDR1 MNHNY and CDR2 SVGAGI (reference sequence). DNA of the CDR3: TGTGCCAGCAGGGGGACAGGGGGCTTCGACACTGAAGCTTTCTTT. It codes for CASRGTGGFDTEAFF.

The J gene is TRBJ2-3, the V gene TRBV30; 10 bases line up with TRBD1. From germline, CDR1 is GTSNPN and CDR2 SVGIG (reference sequence). CDR3 length equals 13 residues. The junction had 3 bases not matched to a gene; V was cut back by 3 bases and J by 6 bases. This CDR3 is CAWRTGGYDTQYF. CDR3 bases: TGTGCCTGGAGGACAGGGGGCTACGATACGCAGTATTTT.

The genes are TRBV6-1 and TRBJ2-2; the match to TRBD1 covers 8 bases. The CDR3 is made up of 15 amino acids. Unmatched junction bases numbered 5, after V lost 2 bases and J lost 6 bases. Germline V gene sequence: CDR1 MNHNS, CDR2 SASEGT. This CDR3 is CASSEQGALSGELFF. The CDR3 DNA reads as TGTGCCAGCAGTGAACAGGGGGCGCTTTCCGGGGAGCTGTTTTTT.

The chain employs TRBV9 and TRBJ2-1; 7 bases agree with TRBD1. J gave up 7 bases and V 0 bases, and 16 bases lay outside the gene matches. The CDR3 consists of 18 residues. CDR1 and CDR2 (germline): SGDLS, YYNGEE. DNA of the CDR3: TGTGCCAGCAGCGTAGCTACGGGTCTGGGACAGCCTACAAATGAGCAGTTCTTC. This sequence encodes CASSVATGLGQPTNEQFF.

This chain uses TRBV24-1 with TRBJ2-1, with 12 bases identical to TRBD1. CDR1 KGHDR and CDR2 SFDVKD come from the germline V gene. The V segment lost 3 bases and the J segment 8 bases; nucleotides outside the gene matches: 7. There are 16 residues in the CDR3. CDR3 sequence reads: CATSDLRGQGADEQFF. CDR3 sequence (DNA): TGTGCCACCAGTGATCTCCGGGGACAGGGGGCCGATGAGCAGTTCTTC.

The chain has TRBV7-6 and TRBJ2-7; TRBD2 matches at 11 bases. J was trimmed by 4 bases and V by 4 bases; bases with no gene match: 6. Germline V gene lookup returns CDR1 SGHVS and CDR2 FNYEAQ. The CDR3 covers 15 residues. The CDR3 region is CASSSWGTSGYEQYF. CDR3 nucleotide sequence: TGTGCCAGCAGCTCCTGGGGGACTAGCGGTTACGAGCAGTACTTC.